These 14 T cell receptor beta chains came from one sample sequenced in a study of T-cell memory formation after mild COVID-19. TCRdb called the 5' RACE reads again in MiXCR, with one record for every CDR3 protein. The data contain over 350,000 distinct CDR3 sequences, about 17% of them singletons. Input material: PBMCs or a T cell subset sorted from them (not recorded which). All receptors come from a man younger than 35 who had mild COVID-19 (a few samples of this study predate the infection). Cell type and time point are not known.

This clonotype came up a few times. The rearrangement uses TRBV20-1 and TRBJ2-4, with 13 bases lining up with TRBD2. Per the germline V gene, CDR1 is DFQATT and CDR2 is SNEGSKA (reference sequence). V dropped 1 base and J dropped 8; count of bases not matched to a gene: 5. The CDR3 is made up of 15 amino acids. CDR3 in DNA: TGCAGTGCTAGAGGCGGGACTAGCGGGGTTGACATTCAGTACTTC. It encodes CSARGGTSGVDIQYF.

The V and J genes are TRBV6-5 and TRBJ1-2, with D perhaps matching TRBD1 (6 bases). Between the trimmed V and J ends, which lost 0 bases and 11 bases, there was a span of 10 bases. Germline V gene data show CDR1 as MNHEY and CDR2 as SVGAGI. This CDR3 is 12 amino acids long. CDR3 in DNA: TGTGCCAGCAGTTACTCTGGGGGGCGGTACACCTTC. Amino acid sequence: CASSYSGGRYTF.

In its sample, this clonotype was seen once. This chain joins TRBV7-6 and TRBJ2-1; 11 bases are a match to TRBD2. The germline V gene has CDR1 SGHVS and CDR2 FNYEAQ. With V trimmed by 10 bases and J by 5 bases, 7 bases remained unmatched. This CDR3 is built from 14 residues. The CDR3 loop reads CATWGGLADNEQFF. The CDR3 DNA is TGTGCCACCTGGGGGGGACTAGCGGACAATGAGCAGTTCTTC.

This clonotype has only a few counts. The chain has TRBV6-6 and TRBJ1-2; D uncertain. The CDR3 extends over 10 amino acids. CDR1 is MNHNY, CDR2 SVGAGI, per germline (reference sequence). Trimming stripped 2 bases from V and 14 bases from J, with 9 bases between. CDR3 amino acids: CASSYGVITF. CDR3 DNA: TGTGCCAGCAGTTACGGGGTTATAACCTTC.

This clonotype occurred a few times. The rearrangement links TRBV7-2 to TRBJ1-1; D is undetermined. The V gene lost 5 bases and the J gene lost 3 bases, with 10 bases spanning the gap. The CDR3 has 13 amino acids. Germline loops: CDR1 SGHTA, CDR2 FQGNSA. The CDR3 DNA is TGTGCCAGCAGCCTTTTGACTTACACTGAAGCTTTCTTT. Translation gives CASSLLTYTEAFF.

V and J are TRBV13 and TRBJ1-1; tentative D call: TRBD1 (6 bases). The CDR3 has 15 residues. Germline CDR1 is PRHDT and CDR2 is FYEKMQ (reference sequence). Deletions cut 1 base from V and 2 bases from J, with 11 bases between. As DNA, the CDR3 is TGTGCCAGCAGCTTAGAGGGGGACGGAAACACTGAAGCTTTCTTT. Protein product: CASSLEGDGNTEAFF. Variable domain in full (rest from reference TRBV13 and TRBJ1-1): AAGVIQSPRHLIKEKRETATLKCYPIPRHDTVYWYQQGPGQDPQFLISFYEKMQSDKGSIPDRFSAQQFSDYHSELNMSSLELGDSALYFCASSLEGDGNTEAFFGQGTRLTVV.

In this sample, this clonotype turned up many times. The chain couples TRBV5-1 to TRBJ1-2, with 7 bases aligning to TRBD1. Trimming took 7 bases from V and 4 from J; bases not matched to a gene: 13. This CDR3 region has 15 residues. Per germline, CDR1 SGHRS and CDR2 YFSETQ. The CDR3 sequence: CASSPQPGQRYGYTF. Written as DNA, the CDR3 is TGCGCCAGCTCCCCTCAACCGGGACAGCGCTATGGCTACACCTTC.

V and J are TRBV4-1 and TRBJ2-3; unclear D gene. CDR3 length: 15 amino acids. Trimming removed 4 bases at V and 0 bases at J, with 11 bases between. Per germline, CDR1 MGHRA and CDR2 YSYEKL. The CDR3 loop is CASSPRAVSTDTQYF. The DNA for the CDR3 is TGCGCCAGCAGCCCCCGGGCCGTTAGCACAGATACGCAGTATTTT.

This clonotype was detected ten times or more. The genes are TRBV5-1 and TRBJ2-2; 11 bases line up with TRBD2. The CDR3 has 15 amino acids. The junction had 4 bases not matched to a gene; V was cut back by 2 bases and J by 7 bases. Germline-derived CDR1 and CDR2 are SGHRS and YFSETQ. CDR3 sequence reads: CASSFIGTSGGELFF. CDR3 nucleotides: TGCGCCAGCAGCTTTATCGGGACTAGCGGCGGGGAGCTGTTTTTT.

The rearrangement uses TRBV20-1 and TRBJ1-2, with TRBD1 as a possible D gene (5 bases). From germline, CDR1 is DFQATT and CDR2 SNEGSKA (reference sequence). CDR3 size: 14 residues. The ends were cut back, 5 bases at V and 5 bases at J, with 18 bases in the middle. Here the CDR3 DNA reads TGCAGTGCTGCCCTTTCGGGGCTGAGATATGGCTACACCTTC. Its translation is CSAALSGLRYGYTF.

This clonotype was seen more than once but under ten times. V and J are TRBV12-3 or TRBV12-4 and TRBJ1-2, with 7 bases fitting TRBD1. There are 15 residues in the CDR3. The V gene end was trimmed by 3 bases and the J gene end by 7 bases; junction bases not matched to a gene: 11. CDR3 nucleotides: TGTGCCAGCAGTTTGAAGAGGGGGCCCCCCCGTGGCTACACCTTC. Translation gives CASSLKRGPPRGYTF.

In DNA, the CDR3 is TGTGCCATCGGACGTACCACAGGGGCCAGCACAGATACGCAGTATTTT. Protein product: CAIGRTTGASTDTQYF. J is TRBJ2-3 and V is TRBV10-3; 7 bases map to TRBD1. Germline CDR1 is ENHRY and CDR2 is SYGVKD. Trimming removed 8 bases from V and 0 bases from J; junction bases left unmatched: 11. The length of the CDR3 is 16 residues.

The chain links TRBV6-2 or TRBV6-3 to TRBJ1-2, with 8 bases identical to TRBD1. Trimming removed 7 bases from V and 4 bases from J; junction bases left unmatched: 8. There are 14 residues in the CDR3. From germline, CDR1 is MNHEY and CDR2 SVGEGT. DNA of the CDR3: TGTGCCAGCACCCTCGGACAGGGCTCCTATGGCTACACCTTC. Translated, it gives CASTLGQGSYGYTF.

In this sample, this clonotype turned up a few times. The rearrangement joins TRBV28 to TRBJ2-1; 10 bases fit TRBD1. Germline V CDR1 and CDR2: MDHEN, SYDVKM. The V and J ends lost 7 bases and 10 bases, in that order; junction bases with no gene match: 10. The CDR3 length is 14 residues. In DNA, the CDR3 is TGTGCCAGCAAGGTGGGACAGGGGAACGGGGAGCAGTTCTTC. It yields the protein CASKVGQGNGEQFF.